The text below deals with one T cell receptor (beta chain). These data come from a study of yellow fever vaccine responses in identical twins. In TCRdb, the RT-PCR reads were re-called with MiXCR into one record per CDR3 protein. The sample carries about 2,800 distinct CDR3 sequences, 75% to 85% recorded once. Germline loops: CDR1 SGHNT, CDR2 YYREEE (reference sequence). The length of the CDR3 is 14 residues. With 4 bases clipped from V and 3 bases from J, the junction kept 6 bases outside the gene matches. The J gene is TRBJ2-5, the V gene TRBV5-4; 7 bases are a match to TRBD2. This receptor was identified in a female donor who received the yellow fever vaccine. This material consisted of T cells from blood (PBMCs), unsorted or a sorted subset (not recorded which), taken before or after yellow fever vaccination (not recorded which). CDR3 DNA: TGTGCCAGCAGCGTCGACAGCGGGAAAGAGACCCAGTACTTC. Translated, it gives CASSVDSGKETQYF.